This T cell receptor beta chain was recorded in a study of tumor-infiltrating lymphocytes in oesophageal squamous cell carcinoma. TCRdb ran MiXCR on the PCR reads and lists one entry per CDR3 protein. The sample contains over 8,500 distinct CDR3 sequences, around 53% of which appear only once. Germline V gene lookup returns CDR1 MNHNS and CDR2 SASEGT. After removal of 1 base from V and 5 bases from J, the junction contained 3 bases not matched to a gene. There are 15 residues in the CDR3. This clonotype has more than one count but fewer than ten. The receptor comes from a female donor with esophageal squamous cell carcinoma. Source material: esophageal tumor tissue. The V and J genes are TRBV6-1 and TRBJ2-1; 9 bases are a match to TRBD2. In DNA, the CDR3 is TGTGCCAGCAGTGAAGAGGGGACTAGCCACAATGAGCAGTTCTTC. This encodes CASSEEGTSHNEQFF.